The clone carrying this T cell receptor beta chain was observed once. The sample belongs to a study of CD8+ T cells in alopecia areata. Trimming shortened V by 0 bases and J by 3 bases, and 10 bases separated the two germline ends. The CDR3 loop spans 14 amino acids. From germline, CDR1 is SGHRS and CDR2 YFSETQ. Treatment noted: oral pan-JAK inhibitor, 5-10 mg twice daily. Sequencing templates came from extracted RNA that was reverse transcribed into cDNA. Sequencing was performed with immunoSEQ multiplex PCR; in TCRdb, only in-frame clones are kept and a portion is missing. Among 80,000 to 100,000 clones listed, 44% were seen once.

This sequence joins TRBV5-1 and TRBJ2-7; no clear D gene. This receptor was taken from a human donor with alopecia areata. This material consisted of CD8+ T cells sorted from blood, taken at week 24, from a patient treated with tofacitinib. The CDR3 region has the DNA TGCGCCAGCAGCTTGGACGGACCAATCTACGAGCAGTACTTC. It encodes CASSLDGPIYEQYF.